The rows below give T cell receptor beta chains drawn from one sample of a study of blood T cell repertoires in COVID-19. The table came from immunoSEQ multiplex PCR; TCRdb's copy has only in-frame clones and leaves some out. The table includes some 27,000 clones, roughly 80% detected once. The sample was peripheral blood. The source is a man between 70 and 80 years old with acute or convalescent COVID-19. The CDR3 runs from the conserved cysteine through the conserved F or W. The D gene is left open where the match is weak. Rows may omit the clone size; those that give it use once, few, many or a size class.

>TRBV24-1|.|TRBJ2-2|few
TGTGCCACCGCCGACACAGGCAAGGGAGGCGGCACCGGGGAGCTGTTTTTT
CATADTGKGGGTGELFF
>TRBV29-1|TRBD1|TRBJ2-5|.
TGCAGCGTAACACGTGGGACAGGGGAAGAGACCCAGTACTTC
CSVTRGTGEETQYF
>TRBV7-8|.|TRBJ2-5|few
TGTGCCAGCAGCTTAGGGGTAGGGAGCGGAACTCTTCAAGAGACCCAGTACTTC
CASSLGVGSGTLQETQYF
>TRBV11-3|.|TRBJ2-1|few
TGTGCCAGCAGCCCTCAAGGAGGCTCCTACAATGAGCAGTTCTTC
CASSPQGGSYNEQFF
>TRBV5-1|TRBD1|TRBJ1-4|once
TGCGCCAGCAGTAGACAGGGGGCGACACTAGCTAATGAAAAACTGTTTTTT
CASSRQGATLANEKLFF
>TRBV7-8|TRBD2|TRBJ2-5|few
TGTGCCAGCAGACGTACTAGCGGCGAGACCCAGTACTTC
CASRRTSGETQYF
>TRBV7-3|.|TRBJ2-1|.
TGTGCCAGCAGCACCGGACGGGGCTCCTACAATGAGCAGTTCTTC
CASSTGRGSYNEQFF
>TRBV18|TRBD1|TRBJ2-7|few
TGTGCCAGCTCACTGGACAGGGGAAAATACGAGCAGTACTTC
CASSLDRGKYEQYF
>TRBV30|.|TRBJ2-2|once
TGTGCCTGGAGTCATAAGGGGTTGAACACCGGGGAGCTGTTTTTT
CAWSHKGLNTGELFF
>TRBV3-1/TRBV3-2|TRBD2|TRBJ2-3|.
TGTGCCAGCAGCCAAGATGGGCTAGCGGGGGGGAAAGATACGCAGTATTTT
CASSQDGLAGGKDTQYF
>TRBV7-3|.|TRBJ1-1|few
TGTGCCAGCAGCTTCGGGGGGCCTCACACTGAAGCTTTCTTT
CASSFGGPHTEAFF